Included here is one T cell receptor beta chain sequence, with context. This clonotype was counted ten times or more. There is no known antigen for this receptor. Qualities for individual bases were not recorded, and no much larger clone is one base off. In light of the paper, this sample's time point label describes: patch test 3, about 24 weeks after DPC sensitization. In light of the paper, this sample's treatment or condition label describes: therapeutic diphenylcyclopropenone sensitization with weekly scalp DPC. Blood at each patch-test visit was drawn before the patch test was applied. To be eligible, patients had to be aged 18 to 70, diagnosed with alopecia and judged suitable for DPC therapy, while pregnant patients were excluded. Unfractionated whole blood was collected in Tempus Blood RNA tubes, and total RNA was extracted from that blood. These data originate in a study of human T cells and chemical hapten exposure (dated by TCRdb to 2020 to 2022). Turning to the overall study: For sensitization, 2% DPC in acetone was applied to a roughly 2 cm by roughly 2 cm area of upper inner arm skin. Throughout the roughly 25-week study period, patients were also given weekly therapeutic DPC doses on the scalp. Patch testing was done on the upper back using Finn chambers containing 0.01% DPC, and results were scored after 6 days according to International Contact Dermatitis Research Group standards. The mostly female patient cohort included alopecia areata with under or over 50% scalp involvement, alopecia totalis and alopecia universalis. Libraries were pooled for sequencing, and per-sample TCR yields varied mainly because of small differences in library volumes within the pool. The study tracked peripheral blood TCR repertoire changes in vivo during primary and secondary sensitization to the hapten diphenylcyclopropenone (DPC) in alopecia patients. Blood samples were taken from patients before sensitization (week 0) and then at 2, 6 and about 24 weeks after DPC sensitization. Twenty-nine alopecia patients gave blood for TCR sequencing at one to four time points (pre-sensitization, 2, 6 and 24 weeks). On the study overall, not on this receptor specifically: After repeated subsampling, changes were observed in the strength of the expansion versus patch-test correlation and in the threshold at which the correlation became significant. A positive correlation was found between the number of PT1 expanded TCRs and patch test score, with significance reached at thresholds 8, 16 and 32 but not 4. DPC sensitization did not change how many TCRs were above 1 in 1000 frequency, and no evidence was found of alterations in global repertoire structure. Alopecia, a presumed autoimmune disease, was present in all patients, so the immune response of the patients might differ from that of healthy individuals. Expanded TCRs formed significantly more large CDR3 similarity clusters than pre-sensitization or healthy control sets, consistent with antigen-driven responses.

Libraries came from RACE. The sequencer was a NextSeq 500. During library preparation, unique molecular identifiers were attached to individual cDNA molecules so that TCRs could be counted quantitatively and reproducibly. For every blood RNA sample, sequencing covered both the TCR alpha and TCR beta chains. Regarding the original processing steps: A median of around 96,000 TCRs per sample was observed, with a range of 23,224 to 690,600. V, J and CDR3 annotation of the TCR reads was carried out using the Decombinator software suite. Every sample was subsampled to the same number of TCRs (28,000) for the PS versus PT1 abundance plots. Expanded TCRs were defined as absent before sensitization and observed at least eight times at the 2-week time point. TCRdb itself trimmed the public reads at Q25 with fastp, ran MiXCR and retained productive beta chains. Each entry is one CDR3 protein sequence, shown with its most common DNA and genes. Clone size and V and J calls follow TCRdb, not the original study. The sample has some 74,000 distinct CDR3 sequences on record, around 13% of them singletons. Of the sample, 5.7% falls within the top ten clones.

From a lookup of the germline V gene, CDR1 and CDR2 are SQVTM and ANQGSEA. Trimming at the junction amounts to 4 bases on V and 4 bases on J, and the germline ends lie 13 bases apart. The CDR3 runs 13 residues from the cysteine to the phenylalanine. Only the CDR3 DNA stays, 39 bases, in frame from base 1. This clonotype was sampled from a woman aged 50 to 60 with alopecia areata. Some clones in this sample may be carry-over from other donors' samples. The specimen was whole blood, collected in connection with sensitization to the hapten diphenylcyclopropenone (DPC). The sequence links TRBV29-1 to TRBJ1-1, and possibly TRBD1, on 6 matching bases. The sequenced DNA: TGCAGCGTTGTCGGGGGCCAGGGCACTGAAGCTTTCTTT. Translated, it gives CSVVGGQGTEAFF.